A selection of T cell receptor beta chains follows, all from one sample in a study of Ad26.COV2.S vaccination and SARS-CoV-2 variants. Profiled with immunoSEQ multiplex PCR; TCRdb holds only in-frame clones, not every one. The table has nearly 400,000 clones, roughly 90% seen once. The sequences come from peripheral blood, collected in a trial of Ad26.COV2.S vaccine versus placebo. Receptor source: a person aged 18-60 years who received the Ad26.COV2.S COVID-19 vaccine or a placebo. CDR3s include the opening cysteine and the closing phenylalanine or tryptophan. D genes are given only for firm matches. Rows give clone size only sometimes, using once, few, many, or a class for an expanded clone.

v_gene	j_gene	abundance	d_gene	CDR3nt	CDR3aa
TRBV11-3	TRBJ2-7	-	-	TGTGCCAGCAGCCTGAGCTCCTACGAGCAGTACTTC	CASSLSSYEQYF
TRBV27	TRBJ2-7	-	TRBD2	TGTGCCAGCGGCCCCCCGCTAGCGGGAGAACGCTACGAGCAGTACTTC	CASGPPLAGERYEQYF
TRBV12-3/TRBV12-4	TRBJ1-2	few	TRBD1	TGTGCCAGCAGTCCTGGACAGGGCTATGGCTACACCTTC	CASSPGQGYGYTF
TRBV6-5	TRBJ1-6	-	-	TGTGCCAGCAGTTTCTCGACATCAACTCACAATTCACCCCTCCACTTT	CASSFSTSTHNSPLHF
TRBV3-1/TRBV3-2	TRBJ2-3	-	TRBD2	TGTGCCAGCAGCCATGATCTAGCGGACGCAGATACGCAGTATTTT	CASSHDLADADTQYF
TRBV2	TRBJ2-2	-	-	TGTGCCAGCATTCCCAGGGTGTCTTCCGGGGAGCTGTTTTTT	CASIPRVSSGELFF
TRBV7-2	TRBJ2-1	-	-	TGTGCCAGCAGCTCCGGGGGAAATGAGCAGTTCTTC	CASSSGGNEQFF
TRBV4-1	TRBJ1-1	-	-	TGCGCCAGCAGCCAACTCGGGACACTGAACACTGAAGCTTTCTTT	CASSQLGTLNTEAFF
TRBV5-4	TRBJ2-2	-	TRBD2	TGTGCCAGCAGCCTGACTAGCGGGGCGAACACCGGGGAGCTGTTTTTT	CASSLTSGANTGELFF
TRBV5-1	TRBJ2-5	-	TRBD1	TGCGCCAGCAGCTTGGGTGCAGGGGGAAGAGAGACCCAGTACTTC	CASSLGAGGRETQYF
TRBV4-1	TRBJ1-6	few	-	TGCGCCAGCAGCCAAGATAGCCGGGTCAAATCTGGTTCACCCCTCCACTTT	CASSQDSRVKSGSPLHF
TRBV9	TRBJ2-5	-	-	TGTGCCAGCAGCGTAGAGGCAGGGGCGTATGAGACCCAGTACTTC	CASSVEAGAYETQYF
TRBV11-3	TRBJ1-2	-	-	TGTGCCAGCAGCCACCGGGACCTACCCTTGGGCTACACCTTC	CASSHRDLPLGYTF
TRBV4-2	TRBJ1-3	-	-	TGTGCCAGCAGCCAAAATCCCACGGGAACTGGAAACACCATATATTTT	CASSQNPTGTGNTIYF
TRBV23-1	TRBJ1-4	once	TRBD1	TGCGCCAGCAGTCAAAGAAAGACGGGACAGGGATGGGAAAAACTGTTTTTT	CASSQRKTGQGWEKLFF
TRBV3-1/TRBV3-2	TRBJ2-3	-	TRBD2	TGTGCCAGCAGCCGGCGACTAGCGGGGAGCACAGATACGCAGTATTTT	CASSRRLAGSTDTQYF
TRBV3-1/TRBV3-2	TRBJ2-1	-	-	TGTGCCAGCAGCCACAAGATTACTAGCACCAGATACAATGAGCAGTTCTTC	CASSHKITSTRYNEQFF
TRBV29-1	TRBJ2-2	-	-	TGCAGCGCCCTCTGGACTGCGAACACCGGGGAGCTGTTTTTT	CSALWTANTGELFF
TRBV28	TRBJ1-5	few	-	TGTGCCAGCAGTCCTCCTAGGGATGCTAATCAGCCCCAGCATTTT	CASSPPRDANQPQHF
TRBV30	TRBJ1-6	many	-	TGTGCCTGGACTTTGGGAAATTCACCCCTCCACTTT	CAWTLGNSPLHF